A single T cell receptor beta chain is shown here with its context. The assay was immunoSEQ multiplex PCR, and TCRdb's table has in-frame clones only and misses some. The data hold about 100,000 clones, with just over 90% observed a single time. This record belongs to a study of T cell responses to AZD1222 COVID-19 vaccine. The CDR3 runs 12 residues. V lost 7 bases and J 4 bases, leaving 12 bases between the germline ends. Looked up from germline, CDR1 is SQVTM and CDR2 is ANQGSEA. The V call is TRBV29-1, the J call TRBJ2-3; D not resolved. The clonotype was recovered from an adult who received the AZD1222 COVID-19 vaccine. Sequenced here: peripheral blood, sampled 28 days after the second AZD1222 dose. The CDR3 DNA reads TGCAGCGCCCAAGAAGTATCAGATACGCAGTATTTT. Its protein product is CSAQEVSDTQYF.